This T cell receptor beta chain emerged from a study of blood T cell repertoires in COVID-19. The CDR3 is 15 amino acids. Germline V CDR1 and CDR2: SGHNT, YYREEE (reference sequence). V gave up 4 bases and J gave up 5 bases, with 15 bases separating them. This table comes from immunoSEQ multiplex PCR, and its TCRdb copy is limited to in-frame clones, with some not included. This sample has approximately 500,000 clones, with about 89% found just once. The rearrangement uses TRBV5-4 and TRBJ1-4, with TRBD1 as a possible D gene (5 bases). The sequencing input was peripheral blood. This receptor was taken from a woman aged 50 to 65 with COVID-19, enrolled during active disease. CDR3 region: CASSRSGGTNEKLFF. The CDR3 DNA reads TGTGCCAGCAGCCGATCGGGGGGTACAAATGAAAAACTGTTTTTT.